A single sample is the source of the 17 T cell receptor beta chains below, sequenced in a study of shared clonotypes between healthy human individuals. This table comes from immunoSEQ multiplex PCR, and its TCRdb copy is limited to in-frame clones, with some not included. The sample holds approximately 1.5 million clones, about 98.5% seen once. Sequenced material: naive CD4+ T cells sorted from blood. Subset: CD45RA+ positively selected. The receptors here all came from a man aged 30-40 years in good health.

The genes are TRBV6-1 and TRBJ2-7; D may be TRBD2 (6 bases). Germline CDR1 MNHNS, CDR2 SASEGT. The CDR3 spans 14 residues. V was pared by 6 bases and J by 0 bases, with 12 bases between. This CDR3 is CASSETRGSYEQYF. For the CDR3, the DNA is TGTGCCAGCAGCGAGACTAGAGGCTCCTACGAGCAGTACTTC.

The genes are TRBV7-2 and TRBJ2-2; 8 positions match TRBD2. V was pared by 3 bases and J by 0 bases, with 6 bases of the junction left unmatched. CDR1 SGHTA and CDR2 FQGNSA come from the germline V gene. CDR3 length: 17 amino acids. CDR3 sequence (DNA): TGTGCCAGCAGCTTCTTGCCGGGACTAGCGAACACCGGGGAGCTGTTTTTT. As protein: CASSFLPGLANTGELFF. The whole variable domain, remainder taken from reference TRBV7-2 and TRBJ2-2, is GAGVSQSPSNKVTEKGKDVELRCDPISGHTALYWYRQSLGQGLEFLIYFQGNSAPDKSGLPSDRFSAERTGGSVSTLTIQRTQQEDSAVYLCASSFLPGLANTGELFFGEGSRLTVL.

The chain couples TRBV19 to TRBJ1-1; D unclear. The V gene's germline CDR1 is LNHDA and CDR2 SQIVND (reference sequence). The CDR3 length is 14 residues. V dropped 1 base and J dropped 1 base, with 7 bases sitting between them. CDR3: CASSIGRQNTEAFF. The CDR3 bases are TGTGCCAGTAGTATAGGGCGACAGAACACTGAAGCTTTCTTT.

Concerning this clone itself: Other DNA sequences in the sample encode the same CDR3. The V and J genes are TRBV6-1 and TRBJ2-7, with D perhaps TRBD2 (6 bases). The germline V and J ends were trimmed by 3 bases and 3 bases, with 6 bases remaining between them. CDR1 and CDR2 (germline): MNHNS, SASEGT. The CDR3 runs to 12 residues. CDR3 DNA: TGTGCCAGCAGTGAGGGGGGCTACGAGCAGTACTTC. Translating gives CASSEGGYEQYF.

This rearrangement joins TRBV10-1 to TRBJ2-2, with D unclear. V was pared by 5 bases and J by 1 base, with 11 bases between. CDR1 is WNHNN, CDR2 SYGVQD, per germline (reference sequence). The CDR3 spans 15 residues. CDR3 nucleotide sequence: TGCGCCAGCAGTTTTTACTCCGGGAACACCGGGGAGCTGTTTTTT. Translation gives CASSFYSGNTGELFF.

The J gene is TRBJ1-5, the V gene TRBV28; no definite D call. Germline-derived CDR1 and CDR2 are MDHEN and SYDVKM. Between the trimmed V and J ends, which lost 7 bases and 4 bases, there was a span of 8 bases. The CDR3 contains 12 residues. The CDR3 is CASNSGNQPQHF. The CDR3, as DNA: TGTGCCAGCAACTCGGGAAATCAGCCCCAGCATTTT.

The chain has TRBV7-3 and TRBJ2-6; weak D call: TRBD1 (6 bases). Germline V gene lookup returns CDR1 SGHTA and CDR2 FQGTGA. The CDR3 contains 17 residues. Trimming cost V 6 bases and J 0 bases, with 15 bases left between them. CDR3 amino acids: CASRSTGSISGANVLTF. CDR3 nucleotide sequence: TGTGCCAGCAGGTCGACAGGTTCCATCTCTGGGGCCAACGTCCTGACTTTC.

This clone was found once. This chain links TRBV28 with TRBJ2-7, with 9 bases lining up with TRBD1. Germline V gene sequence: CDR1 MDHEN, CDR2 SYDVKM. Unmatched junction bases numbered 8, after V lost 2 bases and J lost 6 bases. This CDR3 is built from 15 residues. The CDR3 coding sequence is TGTGCCAGCAGTTTAGTTGGACAGGGGAAGTCCGAGCAGTACTTC. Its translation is CASSLVGQGKSEQYF.

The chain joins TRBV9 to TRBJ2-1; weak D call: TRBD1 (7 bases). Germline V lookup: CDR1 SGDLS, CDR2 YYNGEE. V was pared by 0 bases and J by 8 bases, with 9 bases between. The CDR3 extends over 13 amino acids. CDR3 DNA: TGTGCCAGCAGCGTAGCCAGGGGGGATGAGCAGTTCTTC. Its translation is CASSVARGDEQFF.

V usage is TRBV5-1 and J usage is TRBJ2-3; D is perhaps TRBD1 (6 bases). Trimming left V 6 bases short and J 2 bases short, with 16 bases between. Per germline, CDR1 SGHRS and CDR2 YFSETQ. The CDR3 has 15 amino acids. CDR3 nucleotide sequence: TGCGCCAGCAAGGGGGTCAAGGGGAACACAGATACGCAGTATTTT. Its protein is CASKGVKGNTDTQYF.

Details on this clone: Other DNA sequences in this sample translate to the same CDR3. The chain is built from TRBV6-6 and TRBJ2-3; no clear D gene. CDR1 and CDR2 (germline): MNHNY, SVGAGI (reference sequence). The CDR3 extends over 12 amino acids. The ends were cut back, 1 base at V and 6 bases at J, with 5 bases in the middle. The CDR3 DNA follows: TGTGCCAGCAGTTACTTGGGGGATACGCAGTATTTT. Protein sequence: CASSYLGDTQYF.

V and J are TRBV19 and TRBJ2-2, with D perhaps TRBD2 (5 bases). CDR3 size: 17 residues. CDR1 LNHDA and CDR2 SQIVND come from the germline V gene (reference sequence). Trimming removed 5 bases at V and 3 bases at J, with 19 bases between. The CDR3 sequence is CASSPTGLGRYTGELFF. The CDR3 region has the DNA TGTGCCAGTAGTCCCACCGGGCTAGGGAGATACACCGGGGAGCTGTTTTTT.

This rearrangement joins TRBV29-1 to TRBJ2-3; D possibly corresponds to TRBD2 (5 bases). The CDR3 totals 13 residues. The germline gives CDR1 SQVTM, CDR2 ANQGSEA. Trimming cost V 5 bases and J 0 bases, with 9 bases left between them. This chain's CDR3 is CSVRRTSTDTQYF. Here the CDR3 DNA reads TGCAGCGTTCGGCGGACTAGCACAGATACGCAGTATTTT.

In nucleotides, the CDR3 is TGTGCCAGTAGTAACCCGGGAAACACCGGGGAGCTGTTTTTT. Its protein product is CASSNPGNTGELFF. This chain connects TRBV19 to TRBJ2-2; D might be TRBD2 (5 bases). Trimming pared 4 bases from V and 2 bases from J, leaving 8 bases between. This CDR3 region has 14 residues. The germline V gene has CDR1 LNHDA and CDR2 SQIVND (reference sequence).

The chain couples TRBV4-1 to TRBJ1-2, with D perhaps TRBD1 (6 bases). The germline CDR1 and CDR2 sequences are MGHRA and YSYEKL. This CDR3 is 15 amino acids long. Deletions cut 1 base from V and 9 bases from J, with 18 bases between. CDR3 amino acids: CASSQAPPGQFRYTF. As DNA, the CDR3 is TGCGCCAGCAGCCAAGCGCCCCCGGGACAATTTCGCTACACCTTC.

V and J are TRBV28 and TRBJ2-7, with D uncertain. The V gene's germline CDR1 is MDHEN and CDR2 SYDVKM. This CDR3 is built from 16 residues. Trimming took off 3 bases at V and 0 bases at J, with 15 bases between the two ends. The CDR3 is CASSFSLGANSYEQYF. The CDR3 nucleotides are TGTGCCAGCAGTTTTAGTCTTGGCGCAAACTCCTACGAGCAGTACTTC. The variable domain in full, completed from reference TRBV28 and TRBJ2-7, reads DVKVTQSSRYLVKRTGEKVFLECVQDMDHENMFWYRQDPGLGLRLIYFSYDVKMKEKGDIPEGYSVSREKKERFSLILESASTNQTSMYLCASSFSLGANSYEQYFGPGTRLTVT.

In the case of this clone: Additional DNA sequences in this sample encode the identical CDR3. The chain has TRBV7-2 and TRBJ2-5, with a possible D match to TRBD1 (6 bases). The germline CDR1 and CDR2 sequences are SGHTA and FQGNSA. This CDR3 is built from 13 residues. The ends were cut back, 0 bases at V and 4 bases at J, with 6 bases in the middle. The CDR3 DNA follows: TGTGCCAGCAGCTTAGCGGGGGCAGAGACCCAGTACTTC. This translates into CASSLAGAETQYF.